Below are 19 T cell receptor beta chains sequenced from a single sample in a study of CD8 T cells in Susac syndrome. RNA amounts of about 0.5 to 1 ug underwent reverse transcription with random hexamers. TCRdb itself ran the immunoSEQ multiplex PCR reads through MiXCR, one entry per CDR3 protein. Of fewer than 200,000 distinct CDR3 sequences listed, 90% to 95% were seen once; the top ten hold around 0.11%. Sequences were obtained from CD4+ T cells from PBMCs. The source is a human donor with Susac syndrome.

The chain is built from TRBV3-1 and TRBJ2-4, with a tentative D call TRBD1 (6 bases). This CDR3 has 15 amino acids. Germline values: CDR1 LGHDT, CDR2 YNNKEL (reference sequence). V gave up 0 bases and J gave up 4 bases, with 10 bases separating them. This chain's CDR3 is CASSQDGGSKNIQYF. The DNA of the CDR3 is TGTGCCAGCAGCCAAGATGGGGGCAGTAAAAACATTCAGTACTTC.

V is TRBV7-7 and J is TRBJ2-5; the D gene could be TRBD1 or TRBD2 (5 bases each). Trimming took off 5 bases at V and 1 base at J, with 14 bases between the two ends. This CDR3 spans 15 amino acids. The V gene's germline CDR1 is SSHAT and CDR2 FNYEAQ (reference sequence). The chain's CDR3 is CASSRIRGAQETQYF. The CDR3 DNA is TGTGCCAGCAGCCGTATACGAGGGGCCCAAGAGACCCAGTACTTC.

The chain carries TRBV2 and TRBJ1-5; weak D call: TRBD1 (6 bases). Germline V gene lookup returns CDR1 SNHLY and CDR2 FYNNEI. This CDR3 has 15 residues. V was trimmed by 1 base and J by 2 bases, leaving 9 bases between them. The CDR3 protein is CASSEESGGNQPQHF. The CDR3, as DNA: TGTGCCAGCAGTGAAGAGTCAGGGGGCAATCAGCCCCAGCATTTT. The full variable domain, completed using reference TRBV2 and TRBJ1-5, is EPEVTQTPSHQVTQMGQEVILRCVPISNHLYFYWYRQILGQKVEFLVSFYNNEISEKSEIFDDQFSVERPDGSNFTLKIRSTKLEDSAMYFCASSEESGGNQPQHFGDGTRLSIL.

The rearrangement links TRBV9 to TRBJ2-3; D unresolved. The CDR3 spans 14 residues. The V end was cut by 4 bases, the J end by 6 bases, with 15 bases between. CDR1 is SGDLS, CDR2 YYNGEE, per germline. CDR3 DNA: TGTGCCAGCAGCCTAAACCAAGCGAGCGATACGCAGTATTTT. Translating it yields CASSLNQASDTQYF.

This clonotype was recorded only once. V and J are TRBV29-1 and TRBJ2-2; 11 nucleotides agree with TRBD2. V was clipped by 1 base and J by 7 bases; unmatched bases: 2. The germline V gene encodes CDR1 SQVTM and CDR2 ANQGSEA. The CDR3 sequence is 14 residues long. CDR3 in DNA: TGCAGCGTTGAAGTAGCGGGGGGGATCGGGGAGCTGTTTTTT. Its protein product is CSVEVAGGIGELFF.

V usage is TRBV7-9 and J usage is TRBJ1-2, with 10 bases matching TRBD1. The CDR3 totals 15 residues. Germline V gene lookup returns CDR1 SEHNR and CDR2 FQNEAQ (reference sequence). V lost 7 bases to trimming and J lost 6 bases; unmatched junction nucleotides: 11. CDR3 in DNA: TGTGCCAGCACCTTTCACACGGACAGGGGGAATGGCTACACCTTC. This codes for CASTFHTDRGNGYTF.

V is TRBV5-4 and J is TRBJ2-3; 11 nucleotides align to TRBD2. With V trimmed by 2 bases and J by 1 base, 12 bases remained unmatched. Per germline, CDR1 SGHNT and CDR2 YYREEE (reference sequence). The CDR3 extends over 19 amino acids. The CDR3 region is CASSLGVASGGRGTDTQYF. The CDR3 nucleotides are TGTGCCAGCAGCTTAGGAGTGGCTAGCGGGGGGCGAGGCACAGATACGCAGTATTTT.

The rearrangement uses TRBV2 and TRBJ2-2; D is ambiguous. V lost 4 bases to trimming and J lost 0 bases, with 9 bases between them. The CDR3 is made up of 15 amino acids. Germline assignment: CDR1 SNHLY and CDR2 FYNNEI. The CDR3 here is CASSVRQSNTGELFF. In nucleotides, the CDR3 is TGTGCCAGCAGTGTGAGGCAGTCGAACACCGGGGAGCTGTTTTTT.

V is TRBV20-1 and J is TRBJ1-6; D is unclear. This CDR3 spans 14 amino acids. V lost 1 base to trimming and J lost 7 bases, with 11 bases between them. The germline CDR1 and CDR2 sequences are DFQATT and SNEGSKA (reference sequence). CDR3 sequence reads: CSARGQIVNSPLHF. The CDR3 region has the DNA TGCAGTGCTAGAGGGCAGATAGTGAATTCACCCCTCCACTTT.

This clonotype was seen just once. The chain employs TRBV29-1 and TRBJ1-2, with D uncertain. CDR3 length equals 13 residues. CDR1 SQVTM and CDR2 ANQGSEA come from the germline V gene. Trimming cost V 0 bases and J 4 bases, with 9 bases left between them. The DNA of the CDR3 is TGCAGCGTTGAAGATGTCCCATCCTATGGCTACACCTTC. Translating it yields CSVEDVPSYGYTF.

The gene calls are TRBV5-1 and TRBJ2-1; D remains unclear. Trimming cost V 0 bases and J 3 bases, with 10 bases left between them. There are 15 residues in the CDR3. CDR1 SGHRS and CDR2 YFSETQ come from the germline V gene. CDR3 DNA sequence: TGCGCCAGCAGCTTGGGGGGTTCAGGCTACAATGAGCAGTTCTTC. Translation gives CASSLGGSGYNEQFF.

The V call is TRBV2, the J call TRBJ1-5, with 8 bases that match TRBD1. This CDR3 contains 15 residues. From germline, CDR1 is SNHLY and CDR2 FYNNEI. The V and J ends lost 6 bases and 3 bases, in that order; junction bases with no gene match: 7. The DNA for the CDR3 is TGTGCCAGCAGCGCGGACAGGGACGACAATCAGCCCCAGCATTTT. Amino acids: CASSADRDDNQPQHF.

The J gene is TRBJ1-6, the V gene TRBV7-9, with 7 nucleotides matching TRBD1. With 4 bases clipped from V and 6 bases from J, the junction kept 12 bases outside the gene matches. Germline lookup yields CDR1 SEHNR and CDR2 FQNEAQ (reference sequence). This CDR3 has 17 amino acids. CDR3 in amino acids: CASSSTLQGLSNSPLHF. For the CDR3, the DNA is TGTGCCAGCAGCTCGACCTTACAGGGGTTGAGTAATTCACCCCTCCACTTT.

This clonotype is a singleton in its sample. The chain carries TRBV20-1 and TRBJ2-2, with TRBD1 matching 8 bases. Germline assignment: CDR1 DFQATT and CDR2 SNEGSKA (reference sequence). The CDR3 is 17 residues long. V lost 0 bases, J lost 5 bases, and 11 bases stayed unmatched. This chain's CDR3 is CSARDWAGGVQTGELFF. For the CDR3, the DNA is TGCAGTGCTAGAGATTGGGCAGGGGGCGTTCAAACCGGGGAGCTGTTTTTT.

In nucleotides, the CDR3 is TGTGCCAGCAGCCAAGCTGGCAGCAATCAGCCCCAGCATTTT. As protein: CASSQAGSNQPQHF. V gene TRBV3-1 combines with J gene TRBJ1-5; no firm D call. The CDR3 contains 14 residues. Trimming took 1 base from V and 1 from J, leaving 5 bases between them. Germline assignment: CDR1 LGHDT and CDR2 YNNKEL (reference sequence). Combining the CDR3 with reference TRBV3-1 and TRBJ1-5 gives the whole variable domain DTAVSQTPKYLVTQMGNDKSIKCEQNLGHDTMYWYKQDSKKFLKIMFSYNNKELIINETVPNRFSPKSPDKAHLNLHINSLELGDSAVYFCASSQAGSNQPQHFGDGTRLSIL.

The V gene is TRBV7-8, the J gene TRBJ1-2; a possible D gene is TRBD1 (6 bases). Germline CDR1 SGHVS, CDR2 FQNEAQ. Trimming removed 2 bases from V and 6 bases from J, with 10 bases in between. The CDR3 has 13 residues. CDR3 nucleotides: TGTGCCAGCAGCTTAAAGGGGGATAATGGCTACACCTTC. Translated: CASSLKGDNGYTF.

The V call is TRBV29-1, the J call TRBJ2-5; D gene uncertain. V was cut by 6 bases and J by 4 bases, with 18 bases left in between. CDR1 and CDR2 (germline): SQVTM, ANQGSEA. This CDR3 has 14 residues. The CDR3 protein is CSVGSPGSPETQYF. The CDR3 DNA reads as TGCAGCGTAGGATCCCCTGGGTCCCCAGAGACCCAGTACTTC.

The chain links TRBV4-1 to TRBJ2-7; D is unclear. V gave up 4 bases and J gave up 10 bases, with 17 bases separating them. This CDR3 contains 13 residues. CDR1 and CDR2 (germline): MGHRA, YSYEKL. CDR3 region: CASSLSFLRVQYF. The DNA of the CDR3 is TGCGCCAGCAGCCTAAGTTTCCTACGAGTCCAGTACTTC.

V gene TRBV5-1 combines with J gene TRBJ2-3; 9 bases agree with TRBD2. V lost 0 bases, J lost 4 bases, and 3 bases stayed unmatched. Germline lookup yields CDR1 SGHRS and CDR2 YFSETQ. The CDR3 has 15 residues. CDR3 nucleotides: TGCGCCAGCAGCTTGGAGCGGGGGGCAGCAGATACGCAGTATTTT. Residues: CASSLERGAADTQYF.